Here is one TCR beta chain with its context. Measured with immunoSEQ multiplex PCR; TCRdb has only the in-frame clones, and not every one. The data show roughly 14,000 clones, 60% to 75% seen once. The sample belongs to a study of chemoradiotherapy in HPV16-positive cancers. Germline V gene lookup returns CDR1 MDHEN and CDR2 SYDVKM. V lost 4 bases and J lost 3, with 10 bases in between. This CDR3 is 13 amino acids long. This receptor was obtained from a human donor with HPV-associated anogenital cancer. The chain recombines TRBV28 with TRBJ2-7, with D perhaps matching TRBD2 (6 bases). Sample acquisition took place from a patient who underwent chemoradiotherapy. The CDR3 sequence is CASSSGGIYEQYF. The CDR3 DNA is TGTGCCAGCAGTTCTGGCGGGATCTACGAGCAGTACTTC.